This is a list of T cell receptor beta chains from one sample in a study of tumor-infiltrating lymphocytes in primary liver carcinoma. From the multiplex PCR reads, TCRdb called clonotypes with MiXCR, one entry per CDR3 protein. In the table there are 330,000 or so distinct CDR3 sequences, less than 65% of which are singletons. The sequenced material came from peripheral blood. The receptors here all came from a middle-aged man with primary liver carcinoma and hepatitis B virus infection. The CDR3 runs from the conserved cysteine through the conserved F or W. Fields, in order: J gene, CDR3 length, V gene, CDR3 protein.

>TRBJ2-1|16|TRBV12-3/TRBV12-4
CASSLSGLADYNEQFF
>TRBJ2-7|16|TRBV4-1
CASSPPGLALSYEQYF
>TRBJ2-1|14|TRBV11-2
CASGRAGAYNEQLF
>TRBJ2-7|14|TRBV7-9
CASSQSGKPHEQYF
>TRBJ2-7|14|TRBV30
CAWSRGHGAHEQYF
>TRBJ2-7|14|TRBV6-2/TRBV6-3
CAGSIPYGGYEQYF
>TRBJ1-6|13|TRBV30
CACRGQGNSPLHF
>TRBJ2-3|13|TRBV6-1
CASSSRIAGMGYF
>TRBJ2-7|15|TRBV29-1
CSVGGLAGGSYEQYF
>TRBJ2-3|13|TRBV11-2
CASSLDPTDTQYF
>TRBJ2-3|15|TRBV5-5
CASSPWGRGTDKQYF